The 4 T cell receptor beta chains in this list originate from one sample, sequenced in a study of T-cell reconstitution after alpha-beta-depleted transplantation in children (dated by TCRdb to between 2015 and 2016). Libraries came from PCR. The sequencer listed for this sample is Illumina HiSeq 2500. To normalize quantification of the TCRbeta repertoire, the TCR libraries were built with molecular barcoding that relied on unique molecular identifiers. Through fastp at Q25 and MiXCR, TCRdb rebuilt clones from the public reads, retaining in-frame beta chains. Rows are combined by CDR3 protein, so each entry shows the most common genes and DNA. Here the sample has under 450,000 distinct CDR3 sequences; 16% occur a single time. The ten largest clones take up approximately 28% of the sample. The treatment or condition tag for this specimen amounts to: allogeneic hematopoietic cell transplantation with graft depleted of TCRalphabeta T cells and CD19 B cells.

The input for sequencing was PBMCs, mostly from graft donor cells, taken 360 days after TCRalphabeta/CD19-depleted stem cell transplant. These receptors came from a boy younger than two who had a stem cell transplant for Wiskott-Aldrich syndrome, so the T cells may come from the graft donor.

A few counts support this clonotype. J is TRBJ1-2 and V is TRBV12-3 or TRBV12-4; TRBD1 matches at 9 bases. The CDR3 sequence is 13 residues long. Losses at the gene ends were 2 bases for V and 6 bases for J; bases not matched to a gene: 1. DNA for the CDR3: TGTGCCAGCAGTTTAAGGGACAGGGATGGCTACACCTTC. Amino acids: CASSLRDRDGYTF.

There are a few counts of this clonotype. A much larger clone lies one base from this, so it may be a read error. This CDR3 is CASSGFYEQYF. The CDR3 DNA sequence: TGTGCCAGCAGTGGGTTCTACGAGCAGTACTTC. This chain connects TRBV2 to TRBJ2-7; no definite D call. V was shortened by 4 bases and J by 3 bases, with 4 bases between the two germline ends. CDR1 SNHLY and CDR2 FYNNEI come from the germline V gene. There are 11 residues in the CDR3.

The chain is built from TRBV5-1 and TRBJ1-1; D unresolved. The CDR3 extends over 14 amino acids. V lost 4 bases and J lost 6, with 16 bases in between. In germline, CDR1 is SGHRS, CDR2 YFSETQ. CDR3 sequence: CASSPGVLGSEAFF. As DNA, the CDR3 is TGCGCCAGCAGCCCCGGGGTCCTGGGATCTGAAGCTTTCTTT.

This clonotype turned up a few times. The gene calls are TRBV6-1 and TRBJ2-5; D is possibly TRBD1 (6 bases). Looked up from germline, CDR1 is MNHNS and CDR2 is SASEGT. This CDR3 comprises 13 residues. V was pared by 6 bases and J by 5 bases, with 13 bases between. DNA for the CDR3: TGTGCCAGCAGCAAAAGACAGGAGGAGACCCAGTACTTC. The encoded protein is CASSKRQEETQYF.